This record covers a single T cell receptor (beta chain). The antigen this receptor binds is unknown. Given a far larger clone just one base away, this is likely a sequencing read error. At the DNA level, this CDR3 is encoded by other sequences in the same sample as well. CDR3 length: 13 amino acids, cysteine to phenylalanine. Only the CDR3 DNA is retained, 39 bases long and in frame from the first base. As encoded in the germline V gene, CDR1 is MRHNA while CDR2 is SNTAGT. V is clipped by 0 bases and J by 4 bases, and the sequence between their germline boundaries is 3 bases long. The sample comes from a study of shared clonotypes between healthy human individuals (dated by TCRdb to 2018 to 2020). Concerning the study at large: The cohort included three men and a couple of women between 18 and 49 years of age. To estimate repertoire size and how much clonotypes are shared between individuals, the study performed deep sequencing of blood TCR repertoires from a few healthy adults. Libraries were prepared and TCR repertoires were sequenced by different laboratories using diverse techniques, in order to increase sequencing depth and limit assay-specific biases. Between about 0.94 and 8.9 billion PBMCs per donor were obtained by leukapheresis.

The donors were healthy, HIV-negative adults with no recently reported acute infections or vaccinations. Every donor was a Caucasian adult residing in Nashville, Tennessee, USA. In the unsorted samples, some 100 million PBMCs were counted, and genomic DNA was extracted using the QIAamp DNA Blood Mini kit. After blood collection by leukapheresis, PBMCs were isolated using Ficoll-Histopaque density gradient centrifugation and then cryopreserved in the vapor phase of liquid nitrogen. Using the deep immunoSEQ assay, TCR CDR3 regions were amplified from genomic DNA by multiplex PCR. Genomic DNA extracted from each cell subset was distributed evenly over all wells of several immunoSEQ 96-well plates, and each plate served as one replicate. For unsorted PBMC, approximately 290 ng of genomic DNA, equivalent to about 30,000 T cell genomes, went into each replicate PCR. Genomic DNA from unsorted PBMC was sequenced over ten immunoSEQ deep assay plates. The purified libraries were quantified using a Qubit 3.0 fluorometer, sized with a Bioanalyzer 2100, and then quantified again using the KAPA Library Quantification kit. A separate single-read 150-cycle Illumina NextSeq 550 flow cell was used to sequence each immunoSEQ 96-well plate. Processing in the source paper ran as follows. Because the immunoSEQ output held only junctional sequences and lacked quality scores, the filtering could not match the filtering applied to full-length reads. To assign V/J genes and CDR3, sequences were annotated using PyIR, a Python wrapper for IgBLAST v1.9, with IMGT germline references. Any read was removed if the V/J assignment was weak (E-value above 1e-6), the CDR3 was missing, or the read contained stop codons, out-of-frame junctions, or ambiguous translated residues. V3J clonotypes were defined as sequences sharing an identical inferred V gene, J gene, and CDR3 amino acid sequence. The percentage overlap between two repertoires was calculated by dividing the number of shared unique clonotypes by the size of the smaller repertoire. Richness of each repertoire was evaluated using RTK rarefaction, the Chao1 estimator, and Recon v2.1 estimates of unobserved clonotypes. TCRdb's version of the immuneACCESS table is confined to in-frame rearrangements and falls short of the full clone set. An unresolved V gene accounts for under half of the shortfall where checked; the remainder is of unknown origin. The V and J calls and the clone size are those of that table, but D and trimming were determined from the DNA. In all, the sample holds around 450,000 clones, and 70% to 80% of those were seen once. The ten largest clones represent roughly 13% of the sample.

Study-wide findings and limitations: Based on pairwise subsampling, the degree of clonotype sharing among donors was expected to be affected by sequencing depth. Sampling was limited to blood, and TCR repertoires in tissue likely differ from TCR repertoires in blood. Because the study included a small number of donors, the genetic and exposure-history diversity represented was limited.

Material: PBMCs. The rearranged segments are TRBV6-4 and TRBJ2-2; the D gene identity is not certain. This sequence was found in a middle-aged woman in good health. Some clones in this sample may be carry-over from other donors' samples. CDR3 protein: CASSDSGTGELFF. The sequenced DNA: TGTGCCAGCAGTGACTCGGGCACCGGGGAGCTGTTTTTT.